The 18 T cell receptor beta chains reported below all come from one sample, sequenced in a study of CD8 T cells in Susac syndrome. Random hexamers were used to reverse transcribe the RNA input (about 0.5 to 1 ug). TCRdb re-called the immunoSEQ multiplex PCR reads with MiXCR, one entry per CDR3 protein. Among 95,000 to 150,000 distinct CDR3 sequences listed, approximately 96% were seen once. The sample was CD4+ T cells from PBMCs. Receptors were obtained from a human donor with Susac syndrome.

The chain joins TRBV6-5 to TRBJ2-5, with D perhaps matching TRBD1 or TRBD2 (5 bases each). Germline V gene data show CDR1 as MNHEY and CDR2 as SVGAGI. Trimming removed 8 bases from V and 3 bases from J, with 16 bases in between. The length of the CDR3 is 14 residues. The CDR3 region has the DNA TGTGCCAGCTACACTCTCCGAGGGGAAGAGACCCAGTACTTC. It encodes CASYTLRGEETQYF.

The V and J genes are TRBV20-1 and TRBJ2-3; no clear D gene. This CDR3 is built from 12 residues. V was trimmed by 2 bases and J by 4 bases, leaving 7 bases between them. Germline CDR1 reads DFQATT; CDR2 reads SNEGSKA (reference sequence). The chain's CDR3 is CSARIGSDTQYF. In DNA form, the CDR3 reads TGCAGTGCTAGAATAGGGTCAGATACGCAGTATTTT.

The V gene is TRBV15, the J gene TRBJ1-1, with no clear D. CDR1 LNHNV and CDR2 YYDKDF come from the germline V gene (reference sequence). Trimming took off 3 bases at V and 4 bases at J, with 15 bases between the two ends. This CDR3 contains 15 residues. The chain's CDR3 is CATSREGLWGTEAFF. As DNA, the CDR3 is TGTGCCACCAGCAGGGAGGGCCTCTGGGGCACTGAAGCTTTCTTT.

The V and J genes are TRBV11-2 and TRBJ2-7; TRBD1 is a possible D gene (6 bases). The CDR3 loop spans 16 amino acids. The ends were cut back, 3 bases at V and 2 bases at J, with 17 bases in the middle. Germline V gene lookup returns CDR1 SGHAT and CDR2 FQNNGV. The CDR3, as DNA: TGTGCCAGCAGCTTCCCCGGGGAAGGGACAACCTACGAGCAGTACTTC. Its protein is CASSFPGEGTTYEQYF.

The rearrangement links TRBV5-6 to TRBJ1-1; no clear D. The germline V gene has CDR1 SGHDT and CDR2 YYEEEE. V was shortened by 1 base and J by 4 bases, with 8 bases between the two germline ends. The CDR3 is made up of 13 amino acids. The CDR3 coding sequence is TGTGCCAGCAGCTTGAAGCCTGGCACTGAAGCTTTCTTT. Its protein is CASSLKPGTEAFF.

The rearrangement joins TRBV24-1 to TRBJ2-3; TRBD2 agrees at 10 bases. Germline lookup yields CDR1 KGHDR and CDR2 SFDVKD. The CDR3 consists of 14 residues. The J segment lost 4 bases and the V segment lost 7 bases, leaving 4 bases of the junction unmatched. The CDR3 coding sequence is TGTGCCACCAGACCTAGCGGGAGTCCAGATACGCAGTATTTT. Translation: CATRPSGSPDTQYF.

This chain joins TRBV30 and TRBJ1-2; the D is unclear. The V gene lost 2 bases and the J gene lost 0 bases, with 13 bases spanning the gap. From germline, CDR1 is GTSNPN and CDR2 SVGIG (reference sequence). The CDR3 is 15 residues long. CDR3 nucleotides: TGTGCCTGGAGTACCCACTCGGCGCCTAACTATGGCTACACCTTC. Translation: CAWSTHSAPNYGYTF.

V usage is TRBV29-1 and J usage is TRBJ1-2; possible D gene TRBD1, 6 bases. There are 15 residues in the CDR3. Germline-derived CDR1 and CDR2 are SQVTM and ANQGSEA. The germline V and J ends were trimmed by 5 bases and 3 bases, with 19 bases remaining between them. CDR3 in amino acids: CSVSRGGADYYGYTF. CDR3 sequence (DNA): TGCAGCGTTTCTCGCGGGGGGGCCGACTACTATGGCTACACCTTC. The entire variable domain, with the rest obtained from reference TRBV29-1 and TRBJ1-2, is as follows: SAVISQKPSRDICQRGTSLTIQCQVDSQVTMMFWYRQQPGQSLTLIATANQGSEATYESGFVIDKFPISRPNLTFSTLTVSNMSPEDSSIYLCSVSRGGADYYGYTFGSGTRLTVV.

V usage is TRBV25-1 and J usage is TRBJ2-2; no reliable D call. This CDR3 contains 14 residues. Trimming took 2 bases from V and 6 from J, leaving 10 bases between them. Germline V gives CDR1 MGHDK, CDR2 SYGVNS. The CDR3 sequence is CASSEVVGSGELFF. The DNA for the CDR3 is TGTGCCAGCAGTGAAGTGGTGGGTTCCGGGGAGCTGTTTTTT.

CDR3 residues: CAWVQGKETQYF. The CDR3 DNA reads as TGTGCCTGGGTACAGGGGAAAGAGACCCAGTACTTC. The chain is built from TRBV30 and TRBJ2-5, with 7 bases identical to TRBD1. CDR1 is GTSNPN and CDR2 is SVGIG in the germline V gene (reference sequence). Trimming cost V 5 bases and J 3 bases; bases outside gene matches: 3. The CDR3 spans 12 residues.

The chain carries TRBV24-1 and TRBJ2-5; D is possibly TRBD1 (5 bases). Germline V lookup: CDR1 KGHDR, CDR2 SFDVKD. Trimming took off 6 bases at V and 0 bases at J, with 7 bases between the two ends. This CDR3 has 13 amino acids. CDR3 residues: CATSSRDQETQYF. The CDR3 nucleotides are TGTGCCACCAGTTCCAGGGACCAAGAGACCCAGTACTTC.

The CDR3 bases are TGCAGCGTTGAAAGTAGGAACACAGATACGCAGTATTTT. Its translation: CSVESRNTDTQYF. This chain joins TRBV29-1 and TRBJ2-3, with unresolved D. Germline loops: CDR1 SQVTM, CDR2 ANQGSEA. The CDR3 has 13 amino acids. The V end lost 2 bases, the J end lost 2 bases, and 8 bases lay between the germline ends.

The J gene is TRBJ2-5, the V gene TRBV18; the D gene could be TRBD1 or TRBD2 (5 bases each). CDR1 KGHSH and CDR2 LQKENI come from the germline V gene. V was cut by 5 bases and J by 2 bases, with 18 bases left in between. The CDR3 spans 16 residues. The CDR3 sequence is CASSFTMGDGQETQYF. The CDR3 bases are TGTGCCAGCTCATTCACGATGGGGGACGGGCAAGAGACCCAGTACTTC.

V gene TRBV19 combines with J gene TRBJ2-2, with 9 nucleotides matching TRBD2. With 3 bases clipped from V and 3 bases from J, the junction kept 2 bases outside the gene matches. Looked up from germline, CDR1 is LNHDA and CDR2 is SQIVND (reference sequence). CDR3 length: 15 residues. The CDR3 reads CASSILAGDTGELFF. The CDR3 coding sequence is TGTGCCAGTAGTATCTTAGCGGGGGACACCGGGGAGCTGTTTTTT. The whole variable domain, filled in from reference TRBV19 and TRBJ2-2, reads DGGITQSPKYLFRKEGQNVTLSCEQNLNHDAMYWYRQDPGQGLRLIYYSQIVNDFQKGDIAEGYSVSREKKESFPLTVTSAQKNPTAFYLCASSILAGDTGELFFGEGSRLTVL.

This clonotype has only a few counts. V gene TRBV2 combines with J gene TRBJ2-1; a possible D gene is TRBD2 (6 bases). CDR3 length: 14 amino acids. CDR1 SNHLY and CDR2 FYNNEI come from the germline V gene. The V and J ends lost 5 bases and 2 bases respectively, with 10 bases between them. The CDR3 sequence: CASSLAGTYNEQFF. In nucleotides, the CDR3 is TGTGCCAGCAGTCTGGCGGGGACCTACAATGAGCAGTTCTTC.

Here the CDR3 reads CASSLTGSNEKLFF. DNA of the CDR3: TGTGCCAGCAGCCTTACAGGGAGTAATGAAAAACTGTTTTTT. The chain uses TRBV27 and TRBJ1-4, with D possibly being TRBD1 (6 bases). Trimming pared 6 bases from V and 4 bases from J, leaving 12 bases between. CDR1 is MNHEY and CDR2 is SMNVEV in the germline V gene (reference sequence). The CDR3 is made up of 14 amino acids.

Only a few counts were recorded for this clonotype. The chain joins TRBV18 to TRBJ2-1, with D tentatively TRBD1 (6 bases). The germline V gene has CDR1 KGHSH and CDR2 LQKENI. The CDR3 contains 15 residues. V was clipped by 0 bases and J by 1 base, with 7 bases between them. The CDR3 bases are TGTGCCAGCTCACCACCTCAGGGGTCCTACAATGAGCAGTTCTTC. It translates to CASSPPQGSYNEQFF. The variable domain in full, completed from reference TRBV18 and TRBJ2-1, reads NAGVMQNPRHLVRRRGQEARLRCSPMKGHSHVYWYRQLPEEGLKFMVYLQKENIIDESGMPKERFSAEFPKEGPSILRIQQVVRGDSAAYFCASSPPQGSYNEQFFGPGTRLTVL.

The V call is TRBV5-1, the J call TRBJ2-1; D perhaps matches TRBD2 (6 bases). The germline V gene encodes CDR1 SGHRS and CDR2 YFSETQ. The CDR3 is 15 amino acids. V was shortened by 1 base and J by 10 bases, with 18 bases between the two germline ends. This CDR3 reads CASSLFEASVKEQFF. Written as DNA, the CDR3 is TGCGCCAGCAGCTTGTTCGAAGCTAGCGTTAAAGAGCAGTTCTTC.